The 3 T cell receptor beta chains reported below all come from one sample, sequenced in a study of HIV-infected patients and healthy controls. cDNA was made from roughly 500 ng RNA using alpha and beta constant primers. Each of the alpha and beta chains got its own library through chain-specific third strand synthesis with indices. Each CDR3 protein gets one entry after TCRdb re-called the 5' RACE reads with MiXCR. The repertoire holds about 12,000 distinct CDR3 sequences, with approximately 11% as singletons. The repertoire came from unfractionated whole blood and reflected all unsorted peripheral T cells. Specimen: blood. These receptor sequences come from an adult in good health.

This clonotype was found many times. The CDR3 loop reads CSASRDETGTQYF. CDR3 DNA sequence: TGCAGTGCTAGTCGGGACGAAACGGGGACCCAGTACTTC. The chain is built from TRBV20-1 and TRBJ2-5, with D possibly called TRBD1 or TRBD2 (5 bases each). Trimming removed 3 bases at V and 7 bases at J, with 15 bases between. This CDR3 has 13 residues. The germline gives CDR1 DFQATT, CDR2 SNEGSKA (reference sequence).

By its share, this clonotype is medium-sized. The chain links TRBV14 to TRBJ1-1, with TRBD1 as a possible D gene (5 bases). Between the trimmed V and J ends, which lost 9 bases and 0 bases, there was a span of 11 bases. The germline gives CDR1 SGHDN, CDR2 FVKESK. This CDR3 has 13 residues. CDR3 sequence (DNA): TGTGCCAGTAGGGACTGGGTGAACACTGAAGCTTTCTTT. Encoded protein: CASRDWVNTEAFF.

This clonotype has just a few counts. The chain has TRBV19 and TRBJ2-2; D is unresolved. The ends were cut back, 4 bases at V and 0 bases at J, with 6 bases in the middle. This CDR3 spans 14 amino acids. The germline CDR1 and CDR2 sequences are LNHDA and SQIVND (reference sequence). CDR3 protein: CASSRGSNTGELFF. The CDR3 bases are TGTGCCAGTAGTAGGGGTTCGAACACCGGGGAGCTGTTTTTT.